A selection of T cell receptor beta chains follows, all from one sample in a study of cytomegalovirus exposure and HLA in healthy donors. Repertoires were generated with immunoSEQ multiplex PCR, while TCRdb's copy carries only in-frame clones and drops some. This sample has about 170,000 clones, with approximately 85% found just once. Material: PBMCs. These receptors all come from a man aged 30 to 39 in good health and CMV-seropositive. CDR3s include the opening cysteine and the closing phenylalanine or tryptophan. D genes are given only for firm matches. Expanded clones are given a class, and other clones once, few, many or no size at all.

clone_size: once
j_call: TRBJ2-1
d_call: TRBD2
v_call: TRBV9
cdr3_aa: CASSVQASGRRDEQFF
cdr3_nt: TGTGCCAGCAGCGTACAGGCTAGCGGGCGAAGGGATGAGCAGTTCTTC

clone_size: once
j_call: TRBJ2-3
d_call: .
v_call: TRBV29-1
cdr3_aa: CSVESRVDTQYF
cdr3_nt: TGCAGCGTTGAATCGCGGGTGGATACGCAGTATTTT

clone_size: .
j_call: TRBJ2-1
d_call: .
v_call: TRBV2
cdr3_aa: CASNIGVGQLKFF
cdr3_nt: TGTGCCAGCAATATAGGGGTCGGTCAATTGAAGTTCTTC

clone_size: .
j_call: TRBJ2-5
d_call: .
v_call: TRBV29-1
cdr3_aa: CSVEDGGQETQYF
cdr3_nt: TGCAGCGTTGAAGATGGGGGGCAAGAGACCCAGTACTTC

clone_size: .
j_call: TRBJ1-3
d_call: .
v_call: TRBV9
cdr3_aa: CASSPLMGLGSGNTIYF
cdr3_nt: TGTGCCAGCAGCCCCTTGATGGGGCTGGGGTCTGGAAACACCATATATTTT

clone_size: .
j_call: TRBJ2-1
d_call: TRBD2
v_call: TRBV28
cdr3_aa: CASSPSSGRASYNEQFF
cdr3_nt: TGTGCCAGCAGTCCATCGAGCGGGAGGGCCTCCTACAATGAGCAGTTCTTC

clone_size: .
j_call: TRBJ2-7
d_call: .
v_call: TRBV2
cdr3_aa: CASKHYYEQYF
cdr3_nt: TGTGCCAGCAAACACTACTACGAGCAGTACTTC

clone_size: .
j_call: TRBJ2-5
d_call: .
v_call: TRBV7-6
cdr3_aa: CASSFRRAETQYF
cdr3_nt: TGTGCCAGCAGCTTTCGCCGAGCCGAGACCCAGTACTTC

clone_size: .
j_call: TRBJ2-1
d_call: .
v_call: TRBV19
cdr3_aa: CASTMGGARNEQFF
cdr3_nt: TGTGCCAGTACTATGGGGGGGGCGCGGAATGAGCAGTTCTTC

clone_size: .
j_call: TRBJ2-5
d_call: TRBD2
v_call: TRBV13
cdr3_aa: CASSQGTSGSKETQYF
cdr3_nt: TGTGCCAGCAGCCAAGGGACTAGCGGGAGTAAAGAGACCCAGTACTTC

clone_size: .
j_call: TRBJ1-5
d_call: .
v_call: TRBV5-1
cdr3_aa: CASSLVSGDQPQHF
cdr3_nt: TGCGCCAGCAGCTTGGTGTCAGGGGATCAGCCCCAGCATTTT

clone_size: .
j_call: TRBJ1-6
d_call: .
v_call: TRBV7-2
cdr3_aa: CASSTTGNSPLHF
cdr3_nt: TGTGCCAGCAGCACCACAGGGAATTCACCCCTCCACTTT

clone_size: .
j_call: TRBJ2-2
d_call: .
v_call: TRBV28
cdr3_aa: CASSSPSTPLHTGELFF
cdr3_nt: TGTGCCAGCAGTTCACCCTCTACCCCCTTACACACCGGGGAGCTGTTTTTT

clone_size: few
j_call: TRBJ2-3
d_call: TRBD2
v_call: TRBV19
cdr3_aa: CASSILAGHTDTQYF
cdr3_nt: TGTGCCAGTAGTATTTTAGCGGGGCACACAGATACGCAGTATTTT

clone_size: .
j_call: TRBJ2-1
d_call: TRBD1
v_call: TRBV4-3
cdr3_aa: CASSQGTAGQGTNEQFF
cdr3_nt: TGCGCCAGCAGCCAAGGCACGGCGGGACAGGGCACTAATGAGCAGTTCTTC

clone_size: .
j_call: TRBJ2-3
d_call: TRBD2
v_call: TRBV5-4
cdr3_aa: CASSSTSGYTDTQYF
cdr3_nt: TGTGCCAGCAGCTCGACTAGCGGGTACACAGATACGCAGTATTTT

clone_size: .
j_call: TRBJ1-1
d_call: .
v_call: TRBV4-1
cdr3_aa: CASSQGRRNTEAFF
cdr3_nt: TGCGCCAGCAGCCAAGGTAGGAGGAACACTGAAGCTTTCTTT

clone_size: .
j_call: TRBJ2-5
d_call: .
v_call: TRBV14
cdr3_aa: CASSHSLVSGHLMETQYF
cdr3_nt: TGTGCCAGCAGCCACTCCCTCGTCTCCGGACATTTAATGGAGACCCAGTACTTC

clone_size: .
j_call: TRBJ2-2
d_call: TRBD2
v_call: TRBV9
cdr3_aa: CASSVGLAPGELFF
cdr3_nt: TGTGCCAGCAGCGTGGGACTAGCCCCCGGGGAGCTGTTTTTT

clone_size: once
j_call: TRBJ2-1
d_call: .
v_call: TRBV9
cdr3_aa: CASSVAGTKSYNEQFF
cdr3_nt: TGTGCCAGCAGCGTAGCGGGGACAAAATCCTACAATGAGCAGTTCTTC

clone_size: .
j_call: TRBJ2-3
d_call: TRBD2
v_call: TRBV9
cdr3_aa: CASSVGLAGVGADTQYF
cdr3_nt: TGTGCCAGCAGCGTAGGACTAGCGGGAGTTGGGGCAGATACGCAGTATTTT

clone_size: .
j_call: TRBJ2-3
d_call: .
v_call: TRBV29-1
cdr3_aa: CSVEDFSGSTDTQYF
cdr3_nt: TGCAGCGTTGAAGATTTTAGCGGATCTACAGATACGCAGTATTTT

clone_size: .
j_call: TRBJ2-1
d_call: TRBD2
v_call: TRBV5-1
cdr3_aa: CASTRIQSGRERNEQFF
cdr3_nt: TGCGCCAGCACTCGCATCCAAAGCGGGAGGGAAAGAAATGAGCAGTTCTTC

clone_size: .
j_call: TRBJ2-1
d_call: TRBD2
v_call: TRBV27
cdr3_aa: CASSWSGGHEQFF
cdr3_nt: TGTGCCAGCAGTTGGTCGGGAGGGCATGAGCAGTTCTTC